This T cell receptor (beta chain) derives from a study of T cell changes during pregnancy in multiple sclerosis. V was cut by 0 bases and J by 5 bases, with 10 bases left in between. The CDR3 extends over 15 amino acids. The germline CDR1 and CDR2 sequences are LNHNV and YYDKDF (reference sequence). Using immunoSEQ multiplex PCR, the repertoire was profiled, and TCRdb retains in-frame clones only, with some absent. The sample has almost 40,000 clones; around 90% are singletons. This clonotype was sampled from a female donor in good health, enrolled as a control in a pregnancy study. The sample consisted of CD4+ T cells from peripheral blood mononuclear cells, taken in the second trimester of pregnancy. V gene TRBV15 combines with J gene TRBJ2-2; D may be TRBD1 (6 bases). The CDR3 nucleotides are TGTGCCACCAGCAGAGATGTGGGGGCGACCGGGGAGCTGTTTTTT. Residues: CATSRDVGATGELFF.